The next 18 T cell receptor beta chains were all read from a single sample in a study of Tregs in tolerant kidney transplant recipients. Using immunoSEQ multiplex PCR, the repertoire was profiled, and TCRdb retains in-frame clones only, with some absent. The data contain tens of thousands of clones, 85% to 90% of them singletons. The material sequenced was CD4+ T cells from blood, taken before the transplant. Receptors originate from a human donor who received a combined kidney and bone marrow transplant.

For the CDR3, the DNA is TGTGCCAGCAGCCCTCAGCCGGGACTAGCGGGTTACGAGCAGTACTTC. Protein sequence: CASSPQPGLAGYEQYF. V and J are TRBV7-2 and TRBJ2-7; 12 nucleotides line up with TRBD2. The germline V gene has CDR1 SGHTA and CDR2 FQGNSA. This CDR3 comprises 16 residues. V was pared by 5 bases and J by 4 bases, with 9 bases of the junction left unmatched. The whole variable domain, filled in from reference TRBV7-2 and TRBJ2-7, reads GAGVSQSPSNKVTEKGKDVELRCDPISGHTALYWYRQSLGQGLEFLIYFQGNSAPDKSGLPSDRFSAERTGGSVSTLTIQRTQQEDSAVYLCASSPQPGLAGYEQYFGPGTRLTVT.

CDR3 sequence (DNA): TGCAGCGCCCCTACCCCTTCTAACACCGGGGAGCTGTTTTTT. It translates to CSAPTPSNTGELFF. The chain employs TRBV29-1 and TRBJ2-2, with D unclear. This CDR3 has 14 residues. Per germline, CDR1 SQVTM and CDR2 ANQGSEA. The germline V and J ends were trimmed by 7 bases and 2 bases, with 14 bases remaining between them.

The chain employs TRBV2 and TRBJ1-5; TRBD1 might be the D (5 bases). V lost 6 bases to trimming and J lost 1 base, with 10 bases between them. The CDR3 runs to 14 residues. Per the germline V gene, CDR1 is SNHLY and CDR2 is FYNNEI. CDR3 in amino acids: CASRHRGSNQPQHF. CDR3 in DNA: TGTGCCAGCAGGCACCGGGGGAGCAATCAGCCCCAGCATTTT.

The CDR3 coding sequence is TGTGCCAGCAAATCAGCGGGAGTTAAGGACGAGCAGTACTTC. Its protein product is CASKSAGVKDEQYF. J is TRBJ2-7 and V is TRBV28, with 8 bases aligning to TRBD2. Trimming at V came to 7 bases and at J to 5 bases, leaving 10 bases not matched to a gene. The CDR3 loop spans 14 amino acids. Germline CDR1 MDHEN, CDR2 SYDVKM.

This clone was recorded only once. CDR3: CASRAGVGTGELFF. The CDR3 coding sequence is TGTGCCAGCAGAGCGGGAGTTGGGACCGGGGAGCTGTTTTTT. V is TRBV27 and J is TRBJ2-2, with 8 bases matching TRBD2. V trimming: 6 bases; J trimming: 5 bases; junction bases outside the gene matches: 5. This CDR3 is 14 amino acids long. Germline V gene lookup returns CDR1 MNHEY and CDR2 SMNVEV (reference sequence).

The genes are TRBV6-1 and TRBJ1-5; D gene uncertain. This CDR3 region has 14 residues. The germline CDR1 and CDR2 sequences are MNHNS and SASEGT. Deletions cut 2 bases from V and 5 bases from J, with 10 bases between. The CDR3 is CASSEIGSHQPQHF. CDR3 nucleotide sequence: TGTGCCAGCAGTGAAATTGGCAGTCATCAGCCCCAGCATTTT.

The rearrangement links TRBV30 to TRBJ2-7; weak D call: TRBD2 (6 bases). CDR3 size: 11 residues. Trimming removed 5 bases at V and 7 bases at J, with 12 bases between. Germline loops: CDR1 GTSNPN, CDR2 SVGIG (reference sequence). This CDR3 reads CAWGTGREQYF. CDR3 DNA sequence: TGTGCCTGGGGGACTGGACGGGAGCAGTACTTC.

V is TRBV11-2 and J is TRBJ2-7; D is possibly TRBD1 (5 bases). This CDR3 is 16 amino acids long. Germline CDR1 is SGHAT and CDR2 is FQNNGV. V was cut by 0 bases and J by 0 bases, with 12 bases left in between. The CDR3 here is CASSLDSRTPSYEQYF. The CDR3 DNA follows: TGTGCCAGCAGCTTAGACAGCAGGACACCCTCCTACGAGCAGTACTTC. The full variable domain, in which reference TRBV11-2 and TRBJ2-7 provide the parts outside the CDR3, is EAGVAQSPRYKIIEKRQSVAFWCNPISGHATLYWYQQILGQGPKLLIQFQNNGVVDDSQLPKDRFSAERLKGVDSTLKIQPAKLEDSAVYLCASSLDSRTPSYEQYFGPGTRLTVT.

The J gene is TRBJ2-5, the V gene TRBV30, with 7 positions matching TRBD1. CDR3 size: 12 residues. Germline lookup yields CDR1 GTSNPN and CDR2 SVGIG (reference sequence). Unmatched junction bases numbered 1, after V lost 1 base and J lost 5 bases. CDR3 sequence: CAWSEQGETQYF. CDR3 nucleotides: TGTGCCTGGAGTGAACAGGGGGAGACCCAGTACTTC.

V gene TRBV7-3 combines with J gene TRBJ2-5, with TRBD1 matching over 12 bases. V lost 4 bases, J lost 5 bases, and 5 bases stayed unmatched. Germline assignment: CDR1 SGHTA and CDR2 FQGTGA. The CDR3 sequence is 15 residues long. CDR3 nucleotide sequence: TGTGCCAGCAGCTCCGGGACAGGGGGCAAGGAGACCCAGTACTTC. Translated, it gives CASSSGTGGKETQYF.

This clone was seen only a few times. The rearrangement links TRBV7-9 to TRBJ2-7; 7 nucleotides match TRBD2. V gave up 5 bases and J gave up 2 bases; unmatched junction bases: 6. Germline lookup yields CDR1 SEHNR and CDR2 FQNEAQ (reference sequence). This CDR3 has 14 residues. The CDR3 spells CASSPQREAYEQYF. The CDR3 DNA sequence: TGTGCCAGCAGCCCCCAACGGGAGGCCTACGAGCAGTACTTC. The variable domain in full, with the rest retrieved from reference TRBV7-9 and TRBJ2-7, is DTGVSQNPRHKITKRGQNVTFRCDPISEHNRLYWYRQTLGQGPEFLTYFQNEAQLEKSRLLSDRFSAERPKGSFSTLEIQRTEQGDSAMYLCASSPQREAYEQYFGPGTRLTVT.

The chain has TRBV30 and TRBJ2-7; possible D gene TRBD2, 6 bases. CDR3 length equals 12 residues. Trimming removed 3 bases from V and 3 bases from J, with 9 bases in between. Germline lookup yields CDR1 GTSNPN and CDR2 SVGIG (reference sequence). CDR3: CAWRRGGYEQYF. Here the CDR3 DNA reads TGTGCCTGGAGGCGGGGAGGCTACGAGCAGTACTTC.

CDR3 bases: TGTGCCAGCAGTTTATTACCCCCCGGACTAGCGGGAGGCGGTGAGACCCAGTACTTC. Its protein product is CASSLLPPGLAGGGETQYF. V and J are TRBV28 and TRBJ2-5; TRBD2 agrees at 14 bases. Germline loops: CDR1 MDHEN, CDR2 SYDVKM. The CDR3 is 19 residues long. V lost 1 base to trimming and J lost 5 bases; unmatched junction nucleotides: 12.

The chain uses TRBV5-1 and TRBJ2-2, with D perhaps matching TRBD1 (5 bases). The CDR3 spans 14 residues. The germline CDR1 and CDR2 sequences are SGHRS and YFSETQ. V was shortened by 4 bases and J by 1 base, with 8 bases between the two germline ends. CDR3 in amino acids: CASSVRGNTGELFF. The CDR3 coding sequence is TGCGCCAGCAGCGTAAGGGGGAACACCGGGGAGCTGTTTTTT.

J is TRBJ2-7 and V is TRBV25-1, with 9 bases fitting TRBD2. Trimming took 3 bases from V and 9 from J; bases not matched to a gene: 6. CDR1 is MGHDK and CDR2 is SYGVNS in the germline V gene. There are 13 residues in the CDR3. The DNA for the CDR3 is TGTGCCAGCAGTGATTGGAGCGGGAGGTGGCAGTACTTC. This encodes CASSDWSGRWQYF.

This chain uses TRBV6-5 with TRBJ2-7; D may be TRBD2 (5 bases). Germline values: CDR1 MNHEY, CDR2 SVGAGI. Trimming removed 2 bases at V and 3 bases at J, with 14 bases between. The CDR3 extends over 15 amino acids. CDR3 protein: CASSYDMIRGYEQYF. In nucleotides, the CDR3 is TGTGCCAGCAGTTACGACATGATCCGGGGCTACGAGCAGTACTTC.

This clone was observed a single time. V and J are TRBV7-8 and TRBJ1-4, with 9 positions matching TRBD1. The CDR3 is made up of 14 amino acids. Germline V gene sequence: CDR1 SGHVS, CDR2 FQNEAQ. Germline trimming cut 5 bases from V and 8 bases from J; bases unmatched to any gene: 6. CDR3: CASSPKTGGEKLFF. Here the CDR3 DNA reads TGTGCCAGCAGCCCCAAGACAGGGGGGGAAAAACTGTTTTTT. The full variable domain, its missing parts supplied by reference TRBV7-8 and TRBJ1-4, is GAGVSQSPRYKVAKRGQDVALRCDPISGHVSLFWYQQALGQGPEFLTYFQNEAQLDKSGLPSDRFFAERPEGSVSTLKIQRTQQEDSAVYLCASSPKTGGEKLFFGSGTQLSVL.

This clone appeared once. The J gene is TRBJ1-5, the V gene TRBV7-9, with TRBD1 identical over 9 bases. Germline-derived CDR1 and CDR2 are SEHNR and FQNEAQ (reference sequence). The CDR3 is made up of 17 amino acids. J gave up 4 bases and V 4 bases, and 11 bases lay outside the gene matches. Written as DNA, the CDR3 is TGTGCCAGCAGCTCGTCCTGGGACAGGGAATCGAATCAGCCCCAGCATTTT. Translated: CASSSSWDRESNQPQHF.